The rows below give T cell receptor beta chains drawn from one sample of a study of blood T cell repertoires in COVID-19. The repertoire was sequenced with immunoSEQ multiplex PCR; TCRdb's copy has only in-frame clones and lacks some. Among more than 200,000 clones, nearly 90% were seen once, and the ten largest hold 0.65% to 0.8%. The sample taken for sequencing was peripheral blood. The receptors originated from a human donor in a cohort sampled during active COVID-19. Each CDR3 is given with its conserved first and last residue.

V gene	J gene	CDR3 protein
TRBV3-1/TRBV3-2	TRBJ2-7	CASSALAGAYEQYF
TRBV7-2	TRBJ2-7	CASSLTSGTYEQYF
TRBV6-2/TRBV6-3	TRBJ1-6	CASSYLGSSNSPLHF
TRBV6-5	TRBJ1-2	CASSYVLLGNYGYTF
TRBV18	TRBJ2-7	CASSQASGSYEQYF
TRBV28	TRBJ2-7	CASSTGQGYYEQYF
TRBV5-6	TRBJ2-5	CASSLKLAGLETQYF
TRBV20-1	TRBJ1-5	CSAIDRVANQPQHF
TRBV4-2	TRBJ2-7	CASSQGLEVLVEQYF
TRBV4-3	TRBJ1-5	CASSQDLRNQPQHF
TRBV6-5	TRBJ1-5	CASSYSSGEGAQHF
TRBV19	TRBJ1-2	CASSVDIYYGYTF
TRBV7-2	TRBJ2-7	CASSLYTGGSYEQYF
TRBV3-1/TRBV3-2	TRBJ1-6	CASSQWDTSTLHF
TRBV9	TRBJ1-4	CASSVYGAGASNEKLFF
TRBV3-1/TRBV3-2	TRBJ1-3	CASSRGVGTGSSGNTIYF
TRBV18	TRBJ1-5	CASSPPGGGQPQHF
TRBV4-2	TRBJ2-3	CASSRDSSSDTQYF